This is a list of T cell receptor beta chains from one sample in a study of T cells after posttransplantation cyclophosphamide. Method: immunoSEQ multiplex PCR; TCRdb's copy keeps in-frame clones and lacks some. The record shows more than 7,500 clones for this sample, with no singletons present. The sequenced sample was PBMCs, obtained roughly 350 days after allogeneic stem cell transplant with posttransplant cyclophosphamide. These receptors all stem from a male patient aged 50 to 60 who received an allogeneic stem cell transplant from a related donor and was CMV-positive. The graft donor may have given rise to some T cells. Both conserved end residues are part of each CDR3. The D gene is left open where the match is weak. For some rows the clone size is stated as once, few or many, or as a class when expanded; others skip it.

CASSPATGPYEQYF,TGTGCCAGCTCACCCGCGACAGGACCCTACGAGCAGTACTTC,TRBJ2-7,TRBV18,many,.
CASTTGGTEAFF,TGTGCAAGCACTACAGGGGGCACTGAAGCTTTCTTT,TRBJ1-1,TRBV27,many,TRBD1
CASFFDRGYEQYF,TGTGCCAGCTTCTTTGACAGGGGGTACGAGCAGTACTTC,TRBJ2-7,TRBV10-3,many,TRBD1
CASSSILAVTNTGELFF,TGTGCCAGCAGTTCAATACTAGCGGTAACGAACACCGGGGAGCTGTTTTTT,TRBJ2-2,TRBV9,many,TRBD2
CASGKGGRVLSTEAFF,TGTGCCAGCGGTAAGGGTGGCAGGGTTTTATCCACTGAAGCTTTCTTT,TRBJ1-1,TRBV27,many,.
CASSFQRGQGEQYF,TGTGCCAGCAGCTTCCAGCGGGGCCAGGGGGAGCAGTACTTC,TRBJ2-7,TRBV7-2,many,.
CASSPRLGGAGHEQFF,TGTGCCAGCTCACCACGCCTAGGGGGCGCGGGCCATGAGCAGTTCTTC,TRBJ2-1,TRBV18,many,TRBD1
CASSLSTGGTNSPLHF,TGTGCCAGCAGCTTGAGCACAGGGGGTACGAATTCACCCCTCCACTTT,TRBJ1-6,TRBV5-8,many,TRBD1
CASSILGQGNSPLHF,TGTGCCAGTAGTATCTTGGGACAGGGCAATTCACCCCTCCACTTT,TRBJ1-6,TRBV19,many,TRBD1
CASSQVGTGDSPLHF,TGTGCCAGCAGCCAGGTAGGGACAGGAGACTCACCCCTCCACTTT,TRBJ1-6,TRBV4-2,many,TRBD1
CASGSARSTNIQYF,TGTGCCAGCGGGTCGGCTAGAAGTACGAACATTCAGTACTTC,TRBJ2-4,TRBV2,many,.
CASSLREDQPQHF,TGTGCCAGCAGCTTGAGGGAAGATCAGCCCCAGCATTTT,TRBJ1-5,TRBV7-9,many,.
CASSYRTGQSTYEQYF,TGTGCCAGCAGTTATCGGACGGGACAATCAACCTACGAGCAGTACTTC,TRBJ2-7,TRBV6-4,few,.
CASSVLGGRASEQFF,TGTGCCAGCAGCGTCCTAGGCGGGAGGGCGTCTGAGCAGTTCTTC,TRBJ2-1,TRBV2,many,TRBD2
CASSRDSQGDNEQFF,TGTGCCAGTAGCCGGGACAGCCAGGGGGACAATGAGCAGTTCTTC,TRBJ2-1,TRBV19,many,TRBD1
CASSPGDSGNTIYF,TGTGCCAGCTCCCCGGGTGACTCTGGAAACACCATATATTTT,TRBJ1-3,TRBV18,many,.
CASSPRDTLNTGELFF,TGCGCCAGCAGCCCCCGGGACACACTGAACACCGGGGAGCTGTTTTTT,TRBJ2-2,TRBV4-1,many,.
CASSIAAISGTYEQYF,TGTGCCAGTAGTATAGCTGCTATTTCGGGAACCTACGAGCAGTACTTC,TRBJ2-7,TRBV19,many,.
CASSGQAGGPRNEQFF,TGTGCCAGCAGCGGACAAGCGGGGGGGCCGAGGAATGAGCAGTTCTTC,TRBJ2-1,TRBV9,few,TRBD2
CASSFPGVNGYTF,TGTGCCAGCAGCTTCCCCGGGGTTAACGGCTACACCTTC,TRBJ1-2,TRBV5-4,many,.
CASSSSGRGEQYF,TGTGCCAGCAGCTCTAGCGGGAGGGGTGAGCAGTACTTC,TRBJ2-7,TRBV11-1,medium-sized,TRBD2
CASSQDPAGGITDTQYF,TGCGCCAGCAGCCAAGATCCAGCGGGGGGCATCACAGATACGCAGTATTTT,TRBJ2-3,TRBV4-3,many,TRBD2
CASSPARGPGELFF,TGTGCCAGCAGCCCCGCCCGAGGGCCCGGGGAGCTGTTTTTT,TRBJ2-2,TRBV7-8,many,.
CASTPAGGLTDTQYF,TGTGCCAGCACTCCAGCGGGAGGGCTCACAGATACGCAGTATTTT,TRBJ2-3,TRBV9,many,TRBD2
CASSYSRESYEQYF,TGTGCCAGCTCCTACTCGCGGGAGTCCTACGAGCAGTACTTC,TRBJ2-7,TRBV18,many,TRBD2
CASSLTGATNEKLFF,TGTGCCAGCAGCTTAACGGGGGCAACTAATGAAAAACTGTTTTTT,TRBJ1-4,TRBV7-2,many,.
CASSRGLVYEQYF,TGTGCCAGTAGTAGGGGACTAGTCTACGAGCAGTACTTC,TRBJ2-7,TRBV19,large,TRBD2
CASGLVVWGLAGGGTGELFF,TGTGCTAGTGGTTTGGTGGTTTGGGGACTAGCGGGAGGGGGAACCGGGGAGCTGTTTTTT,TRBJ2-2,TRBV12-5,few,TRBD2
CASSTLQGIDTEAFF,TGTGCCAGTAGTACCCTCCAGGGGATCGACACTGAAGCTTTCTTT,TRBJ1-1,TRBV19,many,.
CASNAGGGIQYF,TGTGCCAGCAATGCCGGCGGTGGAATTCAGTACTTC,TRBJ2-4,TRBV9,.,.
CASSRDRESSYNSPLHF,TGCGCCAGCAGTCGGGACAGGGAAAGCTCCTATAATTCACCCCTCCACTTT,TRBJ1-6,TRBV5-1,many,TRBD1
CASIGRSSYNEQFF,TGTGCCAGCATAGGAAGGAGCTCCTACAATGAGCAGTTCTTC,TRBJ2-1,TRBV2,many,.
CASSPGQGAYEQYF,TGTGCCAGCAGCCCGGGACAGGGAGCCTACGAGCAGTACTTC,TRBJ2-7,TRBV7-7,few,TRBD1
CASSFAGAAYEQYF,TGTGCCAGCAGCTTCGCAGGGGCCGCCTACGAGCAGTACTTC,TRBJ2-7,TRBV7-2,many,.
CASSSGASSYNSPLHF,TGTGCCAGCAGCTCGGGTGCTAGCTCCTATAATTCACCCCTCCACTTT,TRBJ1-6,TRBV7-9,many,.
CASSYPGVTGTEAFF,TGTGCCAGCAGCTACCCTGGGGTGACAGGCACTGAAGCTTTCTTT,TRBJ1-1,TRBV11-2,many,.
CASSLWAGGARAEAFF,TGTGCCAGCAGTTTATGGGCAGGGGGCGCGAGGGCTGAAGCTTTCTTT,TRBJ1-1,TRBV28,many,TRBD1
CASSLDPNSYEQYF,TGTGCCAGCAGCTTAGATCCCAACTCCTACGAGCAGTACTTC,TRBJ2-7,TRBV7-2,many,.
CASSLDAAGYTF,TGCGCCAGCAGCTTGGATGCGGCCGGCTACACCTTC,TRBJ1-2,TRBV5-1,many,.
CASRPLAGEGTGELFF,TGTGCCAGTAGGCCACTAGCGGGAGAGGGGACCGGGGAGCTGTTTTTT,TRBJ2-2,TRBV19,many,TRBD2
CASSVRGMGYTF,TGTGCCAGCTCCGTAAGGGGGATGGGCTACACCTTC,TRBJ1-2,TRBV7-9,many,.
CAWSEHGTGNEKLFF,TGTGCCTGGAGTGAACACGGGACTGGCAATGAAAAACTGTTTTTT,TRBJ1-4,TRBV30,many,.